The clone carrying this T cell receptor beta chain came up a few times. These data belong to a study of T cell repertoires in cytomegalovirus infection. TCRdb re-called the reads with MiXCR, one entry per CDR3 protein. The data show 300,000 to 400,000 distinct CDR3 sequences, around 18% seen once. The sequence was obtained from a human donor in good health (CMV status not recorded). Some clones in this sample may be carry-over from other donors' samples. Sequencing used PBMCs.

The CDR3: CASSPPGDSNQPQHF. The CDR3, as DNA: TGTGCCAGCTCACCACCCGGAGATAGCAATCAGCCCCAGCATTTT. The J gene is TRBJ1-5, the V gene TRBV18, with D unclear. V lost 0 bases and J 0 bases, leaving 6 bases between the germline ends. The CDR3 covers 15 residues. Germline-derived CDR1 and CDR2 are KGHSH and LQKENI.